The following is a TCR beta chain sequence with its context. This record comes from a study of blood T cell repertoires in COVID-19. On the study more broadly: There were acute and convalescent COVID-19 samples, and they came from the United States, Italy and Spain.

Per the authors' pipeline: Amplifying reference gene primers gave estimates of nucleated cell counts. Clones were sequenced by immunoSEQ multiplex PCR, and TCRdb holds only the in-frame ones, with some missing. V and J calls and clone size are given by that table; D and trimming were obtained from the DNA. The data show 250,000 to 350,000 clones, with over 80% seen just once and over 5.5% held by the top ten. The V and J ends lost 2 bases and 4 bases respectively, with 15 bases between them. From germline, CDR1 is MNHEY and CDR2 SMNVEV (reference sequence). This CDR3 region has 15 residues. It was during active infection that Seattle patients were enrolled and then longitudinally followed.

The chain has TRBV27 and TRBJ2-7; a weak D match, TRBD2 (5 bases). The sequence was collected from a woman aged 45-65 years with COVID-19, enrolled during active disease. Sample: peripheral blood. The CDR3 sequence: CASSLLSGGGYEQYF. The CDR3, as DNA: TGTGCCAGCAGTTTACTGTCAGGAGGAGGTTACGAGCAGTACTTC.